This is a list of T cell receptor beta chains from one sample in a study of long-term antiretroviral therapy in people with HIV. Sequencing used immunoSEQ multiplex PCR; TCRdb keeps in-frame clones, though not all of them. The sample includes 25,000 to 30,000 clones, around 84% of them seen just once. Sequenced here: unsorted PBMCs, sampled 0.4 years after starting antiretroviral therapy. Receptors were obtained from a man between 18 and 35 years old with HIV. CDR3s leave out the opening cysteine and the closing phenylalanine or tryptophan. Fields, in order: J gene, V gene, CDR3 protein.

TRBJ1-2 | TRBV5-4 | ASSLAGELNYGYT
TRBJ2-4 | TRBV2 | ASSEELAKNIQY
TRBJ1-2 | TRBV6-5 | ASSDGTYGYT
TRBJ2-2 | TRBV7-3 | ASSLWGKNTGELF
TRBJ2-7 | TRBV5-1 | ASSLGAGGYEQY
TRBJ1-1 | TRBV25-1 | ASRSTGPEAF
TRBJ2-7 | TRBV13 | ASSPLAGPTYEQY
TRBJ2-3 | TRBV4-1 | ASSPGASDTQY
TRBJ2-6 | TRBV2 | ASRGTGGGSSGANVLT
TRBJ1-2 | TRBV6-5 | ASSYHDRNGYT
TRBJ1-4 | TRBV15 | ATSLDRPGGPTEKLF
TRBJ1-1 | TRBV6-5 | ASRTGITEAF
TRBJ2-7 | TRBV9 | ASSVGADLYEQY
TRBJ1-2 | TRBV5-1 | ASSFPGAKNGYT
TRBJ1-2 | TRBV11-2 | ASSSSPLGGGYGYT
TRBJ2-1 | TRBV19 | ASSIRNEQF
TRBJ2-2 | TRBV6-5 | ASTAGRTGELF
TRBJ1-2 | TRBV5-8 | ASNLGVRGYGYT
TRBJ1-1 | TRBV19 | ASSIGYRAF
TRBJ2-2 | TRBV7-9 | ASSLRNSGPNTGELF
TRBJ1-1 | TRBV5-1 | ASSLGGLPNTEAF
TRBJ2-2 | TRBV5-4 | ASSPRLAGTGELF
TRBJ2-5 | TRBV7-9 | ASSPYRQAIQETQY
TRBJ2-1 | TRBV7-9 | ASSSRLARYNEQF
TRBJ1-1 | TRBV5-4 | ASSPEDRHEAF
TRBJ2-7 | TRBV4-3 | ASSPGLAGYEQY
TRBJ1-1 | TRBV9 | ASSPAFEGLNTEAF
TRBJ2-1 | TRBV15 | ATSREEGTEFYNEQF
TRBJ1-5 | TRBV7-2 | ASSVIRDPAEAQH
TRBJ1-1 | TRBV29-1 | SVDLGQGNTEAF
TRBJ1-1 | TRBV7-6 | ASSRVGGGGAF
TRBJ2-7 | TRBV19 | ASSIGTGEQY
. | TRBV27 | ASSPNGPFYEQY
TRBJ2-3 | TRBV10-1 | ASSDRLSDTQY
TRBJ2-7 | TRBV27 | ASSFLLGEQY
TRBJ2-7 | TRBV7-7 | ASSLGQGSSYEQY
TRBJ1-1 | TRBV7-9 | ASSLFRSTVNTEAF
TRBJ1-1 | TRBV4-1 | ASSHVGQTNTEAF
TRBJ2-7 | TRBV5-6 | ASSLDVAGDEQY
TRBJ1-2 | TRBV7-2 | ASSPGGGSYGYT
TRBJ1-5 | TRBV2 | ASSEGGRQPQH
TRBJ2-1 | TRBV9 | ASSVPGTGRNEQF
TRBJ1-5 | TRBV6-5 | ASSYPGQVGNQPQH
TRBJ1-3 | TRBV7-3 | ASSLGQGPGNTIY
TRBJ1-1 | TRBV15 | ATSRVGGGTEAF
TRBJ1-2 | TRBV19 | ASTNQGAYGYT
TRBJ2-7 | TRBV18 | ASSPGTSGFEQY
TRBJ2-2 | TRBV11-2 | ASSASGGGLGTGELF
TRBJ2-5 | TRBV7-9 | ASSPWDSEEETQY
TRBJ2-1 | TRBV12-5 | ASGSRGYNEQF
TRBJ2-7 | TRBV18 | ASSPTTYNPYEQY
TRBJ1-1 | TRBV6-1 | ASSERSGTGGRRTEAF
TRBJ2-1 | TRBV18 | ASSPSVASGEPEQF